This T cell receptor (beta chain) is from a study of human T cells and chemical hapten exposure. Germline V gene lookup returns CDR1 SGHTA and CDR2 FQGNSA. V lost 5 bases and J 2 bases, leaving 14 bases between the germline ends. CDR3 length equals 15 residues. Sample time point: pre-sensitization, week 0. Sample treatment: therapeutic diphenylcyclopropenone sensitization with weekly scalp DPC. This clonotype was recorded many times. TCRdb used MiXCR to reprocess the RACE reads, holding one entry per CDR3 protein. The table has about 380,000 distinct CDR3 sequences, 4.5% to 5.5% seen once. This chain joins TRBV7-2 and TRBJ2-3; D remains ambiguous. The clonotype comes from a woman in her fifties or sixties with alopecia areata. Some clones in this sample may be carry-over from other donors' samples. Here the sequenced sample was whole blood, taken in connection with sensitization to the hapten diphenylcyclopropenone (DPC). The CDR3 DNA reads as TGTGCCAGCAGCCCTATGCGAGGCGCCACAGATACGCAGTATTTT. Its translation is CASSPMRGATDTQYF.